This TCR beta chain was documented in a study of blood T cells in healthy people across ages. The study's findings and limits: Relative to aged donors, long-lived donors carried more naive CD4+ cells and displayed higher diversity. Considered underestimates were the diversity estimates obtained from one million T cells. While age rose, TCR beta diversity per million T cells dropped in a roughly linear way.

Comment on this clonotype: The target antigen is unknown. Germline is not matched at one junction end, which may reflect a read error.

Next came a second PCR, run for about 6 to 11 cycles, which used a sample-barcoded 5' primer along with a J-beta primer mix. TCRdb reprocessed the 5' RACE reads with MiXCR, giving one entry per CDR3 protein. Here the sample spans about 930,000 distinct CDR3 sequences, around 29% being singletons. Germline-derived CDR1 and CDR2 are SGHKS and YYEKEE (reference sequence). This CDR3 has 14 residues. The data were also submitted as part of a second study, on T cells of mothers and their children.

The sequencing sample was made of blood. The chain is built from TRBV5-5 and TRBJ2-7; D could derive from TRBD1 or TRBD2 (5 bases each). The source of this sequence is a middle-aged woman in good health. Here the CDR3 reads CASGFGDGAYEQYF. CDR3 DNA: TGTGCCAGCGGCTTTGGGGACGGAGCCTACGAGCAGTACTTC.